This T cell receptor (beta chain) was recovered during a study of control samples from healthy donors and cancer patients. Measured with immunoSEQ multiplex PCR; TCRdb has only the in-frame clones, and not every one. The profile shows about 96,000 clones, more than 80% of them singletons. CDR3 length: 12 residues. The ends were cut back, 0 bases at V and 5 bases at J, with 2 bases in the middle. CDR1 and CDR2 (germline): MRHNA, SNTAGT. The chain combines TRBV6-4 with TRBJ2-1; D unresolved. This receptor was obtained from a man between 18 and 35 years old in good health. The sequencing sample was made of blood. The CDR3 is CASSDSDNEQFF. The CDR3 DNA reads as TGTGCCAGCAGTGACTCGGACAATGAGCAGTTCTTC.